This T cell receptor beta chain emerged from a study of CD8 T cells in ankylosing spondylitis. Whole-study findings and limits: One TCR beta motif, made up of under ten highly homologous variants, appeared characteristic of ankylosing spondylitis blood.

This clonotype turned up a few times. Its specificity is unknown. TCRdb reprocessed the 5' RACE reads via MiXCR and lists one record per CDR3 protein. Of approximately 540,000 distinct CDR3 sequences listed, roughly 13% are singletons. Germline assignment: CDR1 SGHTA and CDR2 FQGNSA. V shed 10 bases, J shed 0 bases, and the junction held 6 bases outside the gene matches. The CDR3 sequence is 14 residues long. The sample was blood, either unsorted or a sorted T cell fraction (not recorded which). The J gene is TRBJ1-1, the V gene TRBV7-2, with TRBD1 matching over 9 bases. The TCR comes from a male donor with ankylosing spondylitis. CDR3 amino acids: CATARTGVNTEAFF. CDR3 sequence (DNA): TGTGCCACCGCCCGGACAGGGGTGAACACTGAAGCTTTCTTT.